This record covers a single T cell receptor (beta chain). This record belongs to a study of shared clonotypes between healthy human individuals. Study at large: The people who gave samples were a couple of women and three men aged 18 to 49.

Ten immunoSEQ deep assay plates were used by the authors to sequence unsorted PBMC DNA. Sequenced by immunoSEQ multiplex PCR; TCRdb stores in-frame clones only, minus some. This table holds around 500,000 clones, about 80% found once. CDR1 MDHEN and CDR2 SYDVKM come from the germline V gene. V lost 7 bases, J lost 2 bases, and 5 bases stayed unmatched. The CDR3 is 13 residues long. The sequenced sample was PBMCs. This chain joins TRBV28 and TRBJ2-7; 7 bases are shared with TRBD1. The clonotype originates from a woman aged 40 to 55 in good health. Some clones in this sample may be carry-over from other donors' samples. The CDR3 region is CASTGTDPYEQYF. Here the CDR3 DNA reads TGTGCCAGCACCGGGACAGACCCCTACGAGCAGTACTTC.